The T cell receptor beta chain described here comes from a study of human T cells and chemical hapten exposure. General observations from the study: Expanded TCRs produced significantly more large CDR3 similarity clusters than controls did.

With regard to this clonotype: Antigen specificity is unknown.

Individual cDNA molecules had unique molecular identifiers attached to them by the library. TCRdb re-called the RACE reads through MiXCR, storing one row per CDR3 protein. Among about 380,000 distinct CDR3 sequences, approximately 5% were seen once, and the ten largest hold around 2.6%. The CDR3 covers 18 residues. J was trimmed by 2 bases and V by 8 bases; bases with no gene match: 16. The germline V gene has CDR1 LNHNV and CDR2 YYDKDF (reference sequence). Time point here: pre-sensitization, week 0. Treatment defined: therapeutic diphenylcyclopropenone sensitization with weekly scalp DPC. This specimen consisted of whole blood, obtained in connection with sensitization to the hapten diphenylcyclopropenone (DPC). This chain joins TRBV15 and TRBJ2-2, with 8 bases lining up with TRBD1. This TCR was recovered from a woman aged 50 to 60 with alopecia areata. Some clones in this sample may be carry-over from other donors' samples. CDR3 amino acids: CATWGRSPGQVNTGELFF. The CDR3 DNA sequence: TGTGCCACCTGGGGCCGATCTCCGGGACAGGTTAACACCGGGGAGCTGTTTTTT.